This record covers a single TCR beta chain. The antigen remains undetermined. In the original workflow: Clinicopathological groups of papillary thyroid cancer showed CDR3 differences that were used to build a distant-metastasis classifier. TCRdb reassembled clones from the PCR reads with MiXCR. TCRdb's processing, not the authors', yielded these V and J calls. Of about 15,000 clones in the sample, roughly 19% were seen once. Until they underwent thyroid surgery, no patient had received any treatment. This sample is part of a study of metastatic and nonmetastatic thyroid tumors. Study context: The authors compared repertoires across blood and tumor or nodule tissue from malignant and benign thyroid patients. Points from the study as a whole: As reported, TCR beta diversity in blood and tumor was significantly higher in malignant thyroid tumors than in benign nodules.

CDR1 and CDR2 (germline): SGHRS, YFSETQ. This CDR3 has 18 amino acids. J lost 2 bases, V lost 7 bases, and 15 bases had no gene match. The chain couples TRBV5-1 to TRBJ1-1; 12 nucleotides align to TRBD1. The receptor's source is a female donor with papillary thyroid cancer or a benign thyroid nodule (not recorded which). Some clones in this sample may be carry-over from other donors' samples. Sequencing was carried out using blood. CDR3 in DNA: TGCGCCAGCTCAGGCCGGGACAGGGGGCATGAAAAAAACACTGAAGCTTTCTTT. Its protein product is CASSGRDRGHEKNTEAFF.